The 14 T cell receptor beta chains below come from one sample, sequenced in a study of response to subunit inactivated influenza vaccine (dated by TCRdb to 2016 to 2019). Library preparation employed RT-PCR. The reads were generated on an Illumina HiSeq 2500. TCRdb reworked the public reads: Q25 trimming with fastp, MiXCR clone assembly, productive beta chains retained. Identical CDR3 protein sequences are pooled into one entry, listed with their most common genes and DNA. This sample gives around 650,000 distinct CDR3 sequences in total; approximately 14% of them show up just once. The ten biggest clones cover around 10% of the sample. The material was PBMCs from blood, obtained about 13 days after vaccination. These receptor sequences come from a man in his fifties or sixties who received an inactivated influenza vaccine. Donor details come from another sample of the same person, matched by shared clones.

This clonotype was found a few times. The CDR3 protein is CSAVAGGTDTQYF. For the CDR3, the DNA is TGCAGTGCAGTAGCGGGAGGCACAGATACGCAGTATTTT. The V gene is TRBV20-1, the J gene TRBJ2-3; 9 nucleotides align to TRBD2. V lost 6 bases and J lost 1; bases outside the gene matches: 2. Germline V CDR1 and CDR2: DFQATT, SNEGSKA (reference sequence). The CDR3 contains 13 residues.

CDR3 amino acids: CSARAEAGAFYEQYF. CDR3 nucleotides: TGCAGTGCTAGGGCCGAAGCGGGGGCATTCTACGAGCAGTACTTC. The gene calls are TRBV20-1 and TRBJ2-7; 8 bases match TRBD2. With V trimmed by 3 bases and J by 3 bases, 10 bases remained unmatched. This CDR3 comprises 15 residues. Germline V gene data show CDR1 as DFQATT and CDR2 as SNEGSKA (reference sequence).

This clonotype was counted a few times. The V call is TRBV12-3 or TRBV12-4, the J call TRBJ2-7; 7 bases align to TRBD1. Trimming took 4 bases from V and 9 from J; bases not matched to a gene: 18. The CDR3 length is 16 residues. The chain's CDR3 is CASSSRAKTGDRRQYF. The CDR3 DNA sequence: TGTGCCAGCAGTTCACGGGCCAAAACAGGGGATCGTCGGCAGTACTTC.

The chain joins TRBV18 to TRBJ2-7; a weak D match, TRBD1 (5 bases). The length of the CDR3 is 13 residues. V was shortened by 1 base and J by 6 bases, with 10 bases between the two germline ends. The V gene's germline CDR1 is KGHSH and CDR2 LQKENI. The CDR3 region is CASSPQTQGEQYF. DNA of the CDR3: TGTGCCAGCTCACCACAGACCCAGGGCGAGCAGTACTTC. The whole variable domain, remainder taken from reference TRBV18 and TRBJ2-7, is NAGVMQNPRHLVRRRGQEARLRCSPMKGHSHVYWYRQLPEEGLKFMVYLQKENIIDESGMPKERFSAEFPKEGPSILRIQQVVRGDSAAYFCASSPQTQGEQYFGPGTRLTVT.

The chain is built from TRBV12-3 or TRBV12-4 and TRBJ1-4, with TRBD1 identical over 10 bases. Germline trimming cut 6 bases from V and 10 bases from J; bases unmatched to any gene: 5. The CDR3 is 13 residues long. Here the CDR3 reads CASSGQGVRKLFF. The CDR3 DNA reads as TGTGCCAGCAGCGGACAGGGGGTGAGAAAACTGTTTTTT.

This chain uses TRBV18 with TRBJ2-5; 14 bases match TRBD2. The germline V gene has CDR1 KGHSH and CDR2 LQKENI. Trimming at V came to 2 bases and at J to 4 bases, leaving 3 bases not matched to a gene. The CDR3 loop spans 16 amino acids. The CDR3 nucleotides read TGTGCCAGCTCACCAGGACTAGCGGGAGGAGTAGAGACCCAGTACTTC. Its protein is CASSPGLAGGVETQYF.

At least ten counts were recorded for this clonotype. The chain carries TRBV5-1 and TRBJ1-1; perhaps TRBD1 as D (6 bases). V lost 0 bases to trimming and J lost 5 bases, with 11 bases between them. This CDR3 is 14 amino acids long. CDR1 and CDR2 from the germline V gene are SGHRS and YFSETQ. The CDR3 nucleotides are TGCGCCAGCAGCTTGGCACAGGGTGAGACTGAAGCTTTCTTT. Amino acid sequence: CASSLAQGETEAFF.

V is TRBV11-1 and J is TRBJ2-5; 10 bases are shared with TRBD2. The V gene's germline CDR1 is SGHAT and CDR2 FQDESV (reference sequence). The ends lost 0 bases at V and 4 bases at J; junction bases unmatched: 11. This CDR3 is built from 18 residues. CDR3 sequence: CASSLATSGGARGETQYF. For the CDR3, the DNA is TGTGCCAGCAGCTTAGCGACCAGCGGGGGGGCCCGTGGAGAGACCCAGTACTTC.

The chain's CDR3 is CASSYSTQDKAVEKLFF. The CDR3 nucleotides read TGTGCCAGCAGTTACTCGACCCAGGACAAGGCGGTTGAAAAACTGTTTTTT. V gene TRBV6-2 or TRBV6-3 combines with J gene TRBJ1-4; possible D gene TRBD1, 5 bases. Germline V lookup: CDR1 MNHEY, CDR2 SVGEGT. The CDR3 has 17 residues. V lost 0 bases and J 7 bases, leaving 18 bases between the germline ends.

This clonotype was picked up many times. V usage is TRBV7-2 and J usage is TRBJ2-1; tentatively, D is TRBD2 (6 bases). The CDR3 has 15 residues. Germline assignment: CDR1 SGHTA and CDR2 FQGNSA. V lost 1 base and J lost 3, with 10 bases in between. CDR3 bases: TGTGCCAGCAGCTTAGTAGCGGCCCGCTACAATGAGCAGTTCTTC. It yields the protein CASSLVAARYNEQFF.

In its sample, this clonotype was seen a few times. This chain uses TRBV6-7 with TRBJ2-2, with TRBD2 identical over 10 bases. TRBV6-7 is annotated as an ORF whose role is uncertain. The CDR3 sequence is 20 residues long. Trimming took 0 bases from V and 3 from J; bases not matched to a gene: 13. Here the CDR3 reads CASSYSTQREGHVDTGELFF. CDR3 bases: TGTGCCAGCAGTTACTCGACGCAGCGGGAGGGCCATGTGGACACCGGGGAGCTGTTTTTT.

This clonotype appeared a few times. This chain connects TRBV12-3 or TRBV12-4 to TRBJ1-4; TRBD1 matches at 7 bases. V trimming: 4 bases; J trimming: 5 bases; junction bases outside the gene matches: 10. This CDR3 contains 16 residues. The chain's CDR3 is CASSSRTGTSNEKLFF. The DNA of the CDR3 is TGTGCCAGCAGTTCTCGGACAGGAACCAGCAATGAAAAACTGTTTTTT.

This rearrangement joins TRBV7-2 to TRBJ2-7, with a possible D match to TRBD1 (6 bases). Trimming cost V 1 base and J 6 bases, with 16 bases left between them. The CDR3 consists of 15 residues. Germline assignment: CDR1 SGHTA and CDR2 FQGNSA. CDR3 sequence (DNA): TGTGCCAGCAGCTTAGACAGGGTCTTAACCGGCGAGCAGTACTTC. This gives the protein CASSLDRVLTGEQYF.

This chain links TRBV10-3 with TRBJ2-1, with 13 bases identical to TRBD2. The V segment lost 5 bases and the J segment 4 bases; nucleotides outside the gene matches: 2. The CDR3 is 15 amino acids. Per germline, CDR1 ENHRY and CDR2 SYGVKD. The CDR3 DNA sequence: TGTGCCATCAGTAGGACTAGCGGGGGTTACAATGAGCAGTTCTTC. This gives the protein CAISRTSGGYNEQFF.